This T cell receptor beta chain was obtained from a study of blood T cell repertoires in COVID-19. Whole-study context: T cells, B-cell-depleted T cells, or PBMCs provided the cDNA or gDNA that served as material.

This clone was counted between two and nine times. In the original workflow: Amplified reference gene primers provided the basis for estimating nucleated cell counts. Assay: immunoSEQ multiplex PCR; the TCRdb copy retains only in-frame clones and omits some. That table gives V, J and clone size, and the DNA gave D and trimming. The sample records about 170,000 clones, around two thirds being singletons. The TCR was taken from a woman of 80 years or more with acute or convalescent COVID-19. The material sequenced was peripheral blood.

DNA for the CDR3: TGTGCCAGCAGCTCAGGGGGTTACAATGAGCAGTTCTTC. Residues: CASSSGGYNEQFF. This chain connects TRBV2 to TRBJ2-1; 7 bases align to TRBD1. The CDR3 has 13 amino acids. V lost 6 bases and J lost 4; bases outside the gene matches: 3. Germline lookup yields CDR1 SNHLY and CDR2 FYNNEI.